The rows below give T cell receptor beta chains drawn from one sample of a study of T cell changes during pregnancy in multiple sclerosis. Produced via immunoSEQ multiplex PCR; TCRdb's table is partial and in-frame only. The sample gives over 35,000 clones, 90% of which show up once; about 0.45% is in the top ten. Sequenced here: CD4+ T cells from peripheral blood mononuclear cells, sampled in the third trimester of pregnancy. These receptors were obtained from a female donor with multiple sclerosis, enrolled in a pregnancy study. The CDR3 runs from the conserved cysteine through the conserved F or W. The D gene is left open where the match is weak. Not all rows give a size; the values are once, few, many and, for expanded clones, a class.

j_call: TRBJ2-5; v_call: TRBV19; d_call: .; clone_size: .; cdr3_aa: CASSPGNQETQYF; cdr3_nt: TGTGCCAGTAGTCCGGGGAATCAAGAGACCCAGTACTTC
j_call: TRBJ2-1; v_call: TRBV7-9; d_call: TRBD1; clone_size: .; cdr3_aa: CASSPLRTGTLSGYNEQFF; cdr3_nt: TGTGCCAGCAGCCCCCTACGGACAGGGACACTTTCGGGATACAATGAGCAGTTCTTC
j_call: TRBJ1-3; v_call: TRBV10-2; d_call: TRBD1; clone_size: .; cdr3_aa: CASTSGQTGNTIYF; cdr3_nt: TGCGCCAGCACCTCGGGACAGACTGGAAACACCATATATTTT
j_call: TRBJ1-1; v_call: TRBV6-5; d_call: .; clone_size: .; cdr3_aa: CASLTVGAEAFF; cdr3_nt: TGTGCCAGCCTCACGGTTGGGGCGGAAGCTTTCTTT
j_call: TRBJ2-1; v_call: TRBV2; d_call: TRBD2; clone_size: .; cdr3_aa: CASLFGTSLNNEQFF; cdr3_nt: TGTGCCAGCCTTTTCGGGACTAGCCTGAACAATGAGCAGTTCTTC
j_call: TRBJ2-7; v_call: TRBV7-6; d_call: TRBD1; clone_size: .; cdr3_aa: CASSSRTGPLSYEQYF; cdr3_nt: TGTGCCAGCAGCTCCAGGACAGGGCCTCTCTCCTACGAGCAGTACTTC
j_call: TRBJ1-1; v_call: TRBV6-6; d_call: .; clone_size: .; cdr3_aa: CASSYSRFNTEAFF; cdr3_nt: TGTGCCAGCAGTTACTCTCGGTTCAACACTGAAGCTTTCTTT
j_call: TRBJ2-1; v_call: TRBV9; d_call: .; clone_size: .; cdr3_aa: CASSVTPGTSSYNEQFF; cdr3_nt: TGTGCCAGCAGCGTGACCCCCGGGACTTCCTCCTACAATGAGCAGTTCTTC
j_call: TRBJ2-1; v_call: TRBV2; d_call: TRBD2; clone_size: .; cdr3_aa: CASKREGEQFF; cdr3_nt: TGTGCCAGCAAGAGGGAGGGTGAGCAGTTCTTC
j_call: TRBJ2-1; v_call: TRBV19; d_call: .; clone_size: .; cdr3_aa: CASSTNLATAEQFF; cdr3_nt: TGTGCCAGTAGTACAAACCTAGCTACCGCTGAGCAGTTCTTC
j_call: TRBJ2-1; v_call: TRBV11-3; d_call: TRBD1; clone_size: .; cdr3_aa: CASSLGTGSTLSYNEQFF; cdr3_nt: TGTGCCAGCAGCTTAGGGACAGGCTCCACGCTTTCCTACAATGAGCAGTTCTTC
j_call: TRBJ1-1; v_call: TRBV28; d_call: .; clone_size: .; cdr3_aa: CASSFHTRGTEAFF; cdr3_nt: TGTGCCAGCAGTTTCCACACCCGGGGCACTGAAGCTTTCTTT
j_call: TRBJ2-3; v_call: TRBV7-2; d_call: TRBD2; clone_size: .; cdr3_aa: CASSLGAGDGQYF; cdr3_nt: TGTGCCAGCAGCTTAGGGGCGGGAGACGGGCAGTATTTT
j_call: TRBJ2-3; v_call: TRBV2; d_call: .; clone_size: .; cdr3_aa: CASREDRFTDTQYF; cdr3_nt: TGTGCCAGCAGGGAAGACAGATTCACAGATACGCAGTATTTT
j_call: TRBJ1-1; v_call: TRBV5-1; d_call: TRBD1; clone_size: .; cdr3_aa: CASSRTGWNTEAFF; cdr3_nt: TGCGCCAGCAGCCGGACAGGGTGGAACACTGAAGCTTTCTTT
j_call: TRBJ2-3; v_call: TRBV5-8; d_call: .; clone_size: .; cdr3_aa: CASSFSVVGTDTQYF; cdr3_nt: TGTGCCAGCAGCTTTTCAGTGGTGGGCACAGATACGCAGTATTTT
j_call: TRBJ2-3; v_call: TRBV7-2; d_call: TRBD2; clone_size: .; cdr3_aa: CASRTTSGSTDTQYF; cdr3_nt: TGTGCCAGCAGGACGACTAGCGGGAGCACAGATACGCAGTATTTT
j_call: TRBJ2-1; v_call: TRBV27; d_call: .; clone_size: .; cdr3_aa: CASSQNRVRDEQFF; cdr3_nt: TGTGCCAGCAGTCAGAACAGGGTGCGGGATGAGCAGTTCTTC
j_call: TRBJ2-7; v_call: TRBV7-8; d_call: TRBD2; clone_size: .; cdr3_aa: CASRGLARTDEQYF; cdr3_nt: TGTGCCAGCAGAGGACTAGCGAGGACAGACGAGCAGTACTTC
j_call: TRBJ2-5; v_call: TRBV6-5; d_call: TRBD2; clone_size: .; cdr3_aa: CASFREGEETQYF; cdr3_nt: TGTGCCAGCTTTCGGGAGGGGGAAGAGACCCAGTACTTC
j_call: TRBJ2-3; v_call: TRBV5-1; d_call: .; clone_size: .; cdr3_aa: CASSLIPAGGDTQYF; cdr3_nt: TGCGCCAGCAGCTTGATCCCGGCAGGGGGGGATACGCAGTATTTT
j_call: TRBJ1-3; v_call: TRBV29-1; d_call: .; clone_size: .; cdr3_aa: CSVSFGLTPSGNTIYF; cdr3_nt: TGCAGCGTTTCCTTTGGACTTACTCCCTCTGGAAACACCATATATTTT
j_call: TRBJ2-5; v_call: TRBV19; d_call: TRBD2; clone_size: few; cdr3_aa: CASSMGSGRVRETQYF; cdr3_nt: TGTGCCAGTAGTATGGGCAGCGGGAGGGTCCGGGAGACCCAGTACTTC
j_call: TRBJ2-3; v_call: TRBV5-1; d_call: TRBD1; clone_size: .; cdr3_aa: CASRSQGSGVSTDTQYF; cdr3_nt: TGCGCCAGCAGGTCACAGGGGAGTGGTGTTAGCACAGATACGCAGTATTTT
j_call: TRBJ2-1; v_call: TRBV5-1; d_call: .; clone_size: .; cdr3_aa: CASSLDRGLHYNEQFF; cdr3_nt: TGCGCCAGCAGCTTGGATCGCGGACTACATTACAATGAGCAGTTCTTC
j_call: TRBJ1-1; v_call: TRBV6-5; d_call: .; clone_size: .; cdr3_aa: CASSYEGGTEAFF; cdr3_nt: TGTGCCAGCAGTTACGAGGGAGGCACTGAAGCTTTCTTT
j_call: TRBJ2-4; v_call: TRBV6-6; d_call: TRBD1; clone_size: .; cdr3_aa: CASSTGQGLAKNIQYF; cdr3_nt: TGTGCCAGCAGTACCGGACAGGGACTAGCCAAAAACATTCAGTACTTC
j_call: TRBJ1-2; v_call: TRBV5-4; d_call: .; clone_size: .; cdr3_aa: CASSPDSYGYTF; cdr3_nt: TGTGCCAGCAGCCCTGACAGCTATGGCTACACCTTC
j_call: TRBJ1-1; v_call: TRBV10-2; d_call: .; clone_size: once; cdr3_aa: CASSELTDTEAFF; cdr3_nt: TGCGCCAGCAGTGAGTTGACTGACACTGAAGCTTTCTTT
j_call: TRBJ1-1; v_call: TRBV4-3; d_call: .; clone_size: .; cdr3_aa: CASSRSMNTEAFF; cdr3_nt: TGCGCCAGCAGCCGTAGCATGAACACTGAAGCTTTCTTT
j_call: TRBJ1-1; v_call: TRBV7-2; d_call: .; clone_size: .; cdr3_aa: CASSLEPGDTEAFF; cdr3_nt: TGTGCCAGCAGCTTAGAACCCGGGGACACTGAAGCTTTCTTT
j_call: TRBJ1-2; v_call: TRBV29-1; d_call: .; clone_size: .; cdr3_aa: CSVVKGANYGYTF; cdr3_nt: TGCAGCGTTGTGAAGGGGGCTAACTATGGCTACACCTTC
j_call: TRBJ1-2; v_call: TRBV18; d_call: .; clone_size: .; cdr3_aa: CASSSDSSYGYTF; cdr3_nt: TGTGCCAGCTCATCTGACAGCTCCTATGGCTACACCTTC
j_call: TRBJ2-7; v_call: TRBV5-1; d_call: .; clone_size: .; cdr3_aa: CASSPGLRRYEQYF; cdr3_nt: TGCGCCAGCAGCCCCGGACTGAGACGCTACGAGCAGTACTTC
j_call: TRBJ1-2; v_call: TRBV18; d_call: .; clone_size: .; cdr3_aa: CAGAQGQDYGYTF; cdr3_nt: TGTGCCGGCGCGCAGGGGCAGGACTATGGCTACACCTTC
j_call: TRBJ1-4; v_call: TRBV30; d_call: .; clone_size: .; cdr3_aa: CACGWGLLEKLFF; cdr3_nt: TGTGCCTGCGGATGGGGGCTGCTCGAAAAACTGTTTTTT
j_call: TRBJ1-2; v_call: TRBV7-2; d_call: TRBD1; clone_size: .; cdr3_aa: CASSPGTGVNYGYTF; cdr3_nt: TGCGCCAGCAGCCCCGGGACAGGGGTTAACTATGGCTACACCTTC
j_call: TRBJ2-5; v_call: TRBV4-3; d_call: .; clone_size: .; cdr3_aa: CASSRTVQETQYF; cdr3_nt: TGCGCCAGCAGCCGGACAGTCCAAGAGACCCAGTACTTC